The clone carrying this T cell receptor beta chain was found once. The sample originates from a study of a mutant IDH1 vaccine in newly diagnosed glioma. The table came from immunoSEQ multiplex PCR; TCRdb's copy has only in-frame clones and leaves some out. This table holds around 63,000 clones, about 90% found once. The germline V gene has CDR1 MNHNS and CDR2 SASEGT. With V trimmed by 6 bases and J by 6 bases, 2 bases remained unmatched. The CDR3 loop spans 13 amino acids. The time point: baseline, week 1 (first vaccination visit). Specified treatment: pre-vaccination baseline after standard-of-care therapy.

The sequencing used PBMCs, collected from a glioma patient treated with radiotherapy, temozolomide or both. The chain has TRBV6-1 and TRBJ2-7, with 13 bases fitting TRBD2. This sequence originates from a man aged 50 to 59 with glioma. The DNA of the CDR3 is TGTGCCAGCAGGACTAGCGGGAGGACCGAGCAGTACTTC. Protein: CASRTSGRTEQYF.